This TCR beta chain was sequenced in a study of molecular identifiers for immune sequencing clone quantification. This clonotype was counted between two and nine times. V lost 10 bases to trimming and J lost 4 bases, with 16 bases between them. The CDR3 loop spans 13 amino acids. Germline loops: CDR1 MNHEY, CDR2 SVGEGT. TCRdb reprocessed the PCR reads with MiXCR, giving one entry per CDR3 protein. This table holds some 590,000 distinct CDR3 sequences, 25% found once. This chain joins TRBV6-2 or TRBV6-3 and TRBJ1-1, with D maybe TRBD1 (5 bases). Specimen: naive CD8+ T cells from blood, with Jurkat cell RNA spiked in. The subset is: FACS-sorted CD8+CD4-CCR7+CD45RA+ naive T cells. The TCR originated in a human donor in good health. Some libraries in this study had Jurkat cell RNA spiked in. CDR3: CATSRVRGTEAFF. DNA for the CDR3: TGTGCCACCTCTCGGGTAAGGGGCACTGAAGCTTTCTTT.